This T cell receptor (beta chain) derives from a study of T cell repertoires in cytomegalovirus infection. On the study more broadly: HLA-C-restricted CMV epitopes, recently identified, and well-studied HLA-B-restricted ones were used by the study. A matching HLA type, together with CMV infection, was signaled by public TCR beta signatures. Broader study findings: Clonotypes of TCR beta that were HLA-C-restricted and CMV-specific dominated the ex vivo response. Cumulative frequency (of public TCR beta family members) identified carriers of CMV plus the relevant HLA.

About this clonotype: Its antigen is unidentified.

TCRdb reprocessed the reads via MiXCR and lists one record per CDR3 protein. The repertoire holds about 890,000 distinct CDR3 sequences, with approximately 30% as singletons. Germline CDR1 and CDR2: MGHRA and YSYEKL. The CDR3 loop spans 17 amino acids. V was pared by 0 bases and J by 2 bases, with 17 bases between. Specimen: cultured CD8+ T cells from PBMCs, collected from culture after CMV antigen stimulation. The rearrangement links TRBV4-1 to TRBJ2-7; possible D gene TRBD1, 5 bases. The TCR comes from a human donor in good health (CMV status not recorded). Some clones in this sample may be carry-over from other donors' samples. CDR3 sequence: CASSQDSRVIGTYEQYV. The CDR3, as DNA: TGCGCCAGCAGCCAAGATTCCAGGGTTATTGGGACCTACGAGCAGTACGTC.